This T cell receptor beta chain was sequenced for a study of beta chain features in type 1 diabetes. Whole-study context: Patient and healthy donor groups were alike in age, gender and cell yields. Study outcomes and limitations: Patients and controls would share equally any PCR tilt toward shorter templates. TCRB CDR3s from Type 1 diabetes patients were moderately but significantly shorter in all four CD4+ subsets. For patients, the naive, central memory and Treg TCRB repertoires appeared more alike than for healthy donors. Reduced insertions and increased deletions marked VDJ junctions in type 1 diabetes patients.

This clone was counted only a few times. Its target is unknown. Every isolated RNA sample was fully reverse transcribed, so sequencing captured expressed TCRB transcripts. Profiled with immunoSEQ multiplex PCR; TCRdb holds only in-frame clones, not every one. The sample has some 640,000 clones; over 11% are singletons. The V end lost 6 bases, the J end lost 8 bases, and 13 bases lay between the germline ends. Germline values: CDR1 MNHEY, CDR2 SVGAGI. The CDR3 loop spans 12 amino acids. The source is a man younger than 30 with type 1 diabetes. V is TRBV6-5 and J is TRBJ1-1; possibly TRBD1 for D (6 bases). Specimen: naive CD4+ T cells from blood. CDR3 coding DNA: TGTGCCAGCAGCAGAACAGGGAGGGAAGCTTTCTTT. Its protein product is CASSRTGREAFF.